This T cell receptor beta chain was recovered during a study of T cell responses to AZD1222 COVID-19 vaccine. Study-wide results and caveats: Vaccine-related CD4 TCRs covered spike, predominating at 160-218 and 743-854. The sample set comprised mostly white British donors with more females, and clonal diversity was possibly underestimated.

Between the trimmed V and J ends, which lost 11 bases and 6 bases, there was a span of 17 bases. Per the germline V gene, CDR1 is ENHRY and CDR2 is SYGVKD. The CDR3 runs 13 residues. Sequencing used immunoSEQ multiplex PCR; TCRdb keeps in-frame clones, though not all of them. In the table there are about 120,000 clones, 92% of which are singletons. Concerning this clone itself: Its matching antigen is unknown.

The source material was peripheral blood, sampled 28 days after the second AZD1222 dose. This TCR was sampled from an adult who received the AZD1222 COVID-19 vaccine. The gene calls are TRBV10-3 and TRBJ2-1; D call uncertain. Here the CDR3 DNA reads TGTGCCGCGTTAGTGGATACCTCCAATGAGCAGTTCTTC. Protein product: CAALVDTSNEQFF.